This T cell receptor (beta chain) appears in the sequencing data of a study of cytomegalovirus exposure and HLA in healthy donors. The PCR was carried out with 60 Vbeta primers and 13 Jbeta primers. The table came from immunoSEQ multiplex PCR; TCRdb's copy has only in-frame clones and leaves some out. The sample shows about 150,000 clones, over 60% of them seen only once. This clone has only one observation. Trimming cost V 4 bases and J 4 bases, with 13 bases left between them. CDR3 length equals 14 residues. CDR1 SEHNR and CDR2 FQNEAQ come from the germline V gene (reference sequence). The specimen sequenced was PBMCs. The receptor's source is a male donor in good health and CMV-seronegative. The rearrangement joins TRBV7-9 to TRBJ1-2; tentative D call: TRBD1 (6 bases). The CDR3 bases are TGTGCCAGCAGCTCCAGGGACAACCGCTATGGCTACACCTTC. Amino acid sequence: CASSSRDNRYGYTF.